One and the same sample provided the 20 T cell receptor beta chains below, sequenced in a study of T cell repertoires in cytomegalovirus infection. TCRdb re-derived calls from the reads in MiXCR, one entry per CDR3 protein. The table has 44,000 or so distinct CDR3 sequences, 20% to 25% seen once. Their target antigens are unknown. The sample was CD8+ T cells from cultured PBMCs, taken from culture after CMV antigen stimulation. These receptor sequences come from a human donor in good health (CMV status not recorded). Some clones in this sample may be carry-over from other donors' samples.

The chain employs TRBV7-3 and TRBJ2-3; tentative D call: TRBD2 (5 bases). Deletions cut 3 bases from V and 6 bases from J, with 19 bases between. CDR1 is SGHTA and CDR2 is FQGTGA in the germline V gene. The CDR3 spans 16 residues. CDR3 region: CASSFLGVARMDTQYF. CDR3 DNA: TGTGCCAGCAGCTTCCTTGGGGTAGCGAGAATGGATACGCAGTATTTT.

This clonotype showed up just a few times. The V call is TRBV20-1, the J call TRBJ2-3, with 8 positions matching TRBD2. This CDR3 has 15 amino acids. CDR1 and CDR2 from the germline V gene are DFQATT and SNEGSKA (reference sequence). Germline trimming cut 5 bases from V and 5 bases from J; bases unmatched to any gene: 12. CDR3 amino acids: CSADPGSGTKDTQYF. In DNA, the CDR3 is TGCAGTGCTGACCCCGGTAGCGGGACGAAAGATACGCAGTATTTT.

The chain uses TRBV7-6 and TRBJ2-4; D is possibly TRBD1 (6 bases). The CDR3 is 16 amino acids. V was shortened by 5 bases and J by 8 bases, with 22 bases between the two germline ends. Germline V gives CDR1 SGHVS, CDR2 FNYEAQ. The CDR3 DNA reads TGTGCCAGCAGCCCCACAGGGAAGAGCAGCTGGGACATTCAGTACTTC. It yields the protein CASSPTGKSSWDIQYF.

This clonotype has only a few counts. This chain links TRBV7-2 with TRBJ2-1; TRBD2 aligns across 9 bases. Looked up from germline, CDR1 is SGHTA and CDR2 is FQGNSA. This CDR3 has 15 amino acids. Trimming removed 7 bases from V and 6 bases from J; junction bases left unmatched: 10. CDR3 bases: TGTGCCAGCACCCCAGAGCGGGAGGTCCGCAATGAGCAGTTCTTC. Its protein is CASTPEREVRNEQFF. Variable domain in full (rest from reference TRBV7-2 and TRBJ2-1): GAGVSQSPSNKVTEKGKDVELRCDPISGHTALYWYRQSLGQGLEFLIYFQGNSAPDKSGLPSDRFSAERTGGSVSTLTIQRTQQEDSAVYLCASTPEREVRNEQFFGPGTRLTVL.

This clonotype was seen repeatedly, ten times or more. The rearrangement links TRBV6-2 or TRBV6-3 to TRBJ2-7, with no clear D. Germline CDR1 and CDR2: MNHEY and SVGEGT. CDR3 length equals 12 residues. The V end lost 2 bases, the J end lost 3 bases, and 5 bases lay between the germline ends. The chain's CDR3 is CASSYPNYEQYF. CDR3 coding DNA: TGTGCCAGCAGTTACCCCAACTACGAGCAGTACTTC.

The chain has TRBV7-3 and TRBJ2-4; D unresolved. The V end lost 1 base, the J end lost 8 bases, and 15 bases lay between the germline ends. CDR3 size: 15 residues. Germline V CDR1 and CDR2: SGHTA, FQGTGA. The CDR3 DNA is TGTGCCAGCAGCTTAAGCTTGGGCAAGACGGACATTCAGTACTTC. Its translation: CASSLSLGKTDIQYF.

The rearrangement links TRBV27 to TRBJ1-1; TRBD1 aligns across 7 bases. V lost 5 bases to trimming and J lost 6 bases; unmatched junction nucleotides: 9. The length of the CDR3 is 14 residues. Germline CDR1 and CDR2: MNHEY and SMNVEV (reference sequence). CDR3 residues: CASSLGQPGSEAFF. The CDR3 DNA reads as TGTGCCAGCAGTCTGGGACAGCCAGGGTCTGAAGCTTTCTTT.

In its sample, this clonotype was seen a few times. The V call is TRBV11-2, the J call TRBJ2-3, with 9 bases matching TRBD2. The germline V gene encodes CDR1 SGHAT and CDR2 FQNNGV. Losses at the gene ends were 4 bases for V and 4 bases for J; bases not matched to a gene: 9. The CDR3 has 16 amino acids. The CDR3 DNA follows: TGTGCCAGCAGCTCAGCGGGGGGTACGACCCCAGATACGCAGTATTTT. Protein sequence: CASSSAGGTTPDTQYF.

This clonotype has a count of ten or more. The V call is TRBV4-1, the J call TRBJ1-1; D unresolved. Germline loops: CDR1 MGHRA, CDR2 YSYEKL. This CDR3 has 13 residues. The V and J ends lost 4 bases and 1 base respectively, with 7 bases between them. CDR3 nucleotide sequence: TGCGCCAGCAGCCGCGGTTCGAACACTGAAGCTTTCTTT. Translating gives CASSRGSNTEAFF.

This rearrangement joins TRBV28 to TRBJ1-2, with a tentative D call TRBD1 (6 bases). The CDR3 length is 14 residues. CDR1 and CDR2 (germline): MDHEN, SYDVKM. The ends were cut back, 7 bases at V and 0 bases at J, with 12 bases in the middle. The CDR3 reads CASIRTATNYGYTF. The CDR3 DNA reads TGTGCCAGCATTCGGACAGCTACTAACTATGGCTACACCTTC.

The chain combines TRBV11-3 with TRBJ2-1; D may be TRBD2 (5 bases). In germline, CDR1 is SGHNT, CDR2 YENEEA. The CDR3 is 15 residues long. The ends were cut back, 5 bases at V and 2 bases at J, with 13 bases in the middle. CDR3 DNA sequence: TGTGCCAGCAGCCCATACGGACTTCCCTACAATGAGCAGTTCTTC. Its protein product is CASSPYGLPYNEQFF.

The chain has TRBV7-2 and TRBJ1-1, with D unresolved. Germline V gene data show CDR1 as SGHTA and CDR2 as FQGNSA. V lost 2 bases and J 7 bases, leaving 14 bases between the germline ends. The CDR3 totals 14 residues. The DNA for the CDR3 is TGTGCCAGCAGCTTATATCCGGGAGGAGGTGAAGCTTTCTTT. Translating it yields CASSLYPGGGEAFF.

This clonotype was recorded at least ten times. This chain uses TRBV6-5 with TRBJ2-2; weak D call: TRBD2 (6 bases). This CDR3 spans 14 amino acids. Germline CDR1 and CDR2: MNHEY and SVGAGI. Trimming took 3 bases from V and 6 from J, leaving 11 bases between them. Here the CDR3 DNA reads TGTGCCAGCAGTTATTCACTAGCTCCCGGGGAGCTGTTTTTT. Translated, it gives CASSYSLAPGELFF.

Ten or more counts support this clonotype. The CDR3 region has the DNA TGTGCCAGCAGCTCCCCGGGGCGGGGCTTCTATAATTCACCCCTCCACTTT. Translating it yields CASSSPGRGFYNSPLHF. This rearrangement joins TRBV7-2 to TRBJ1-6; weak D call: TRBD1 (5 bases). Per the germline V gene, CDR1 is SGHTA and CDR2 is FQGNSA. The CDR3 consists of 17 residues. The ends were cut back, 4 bases at V and 3 bases at J, with 16 bases in the middle.

The chain uses TRBV7-8 and TRBJ2-2; TRBD2 matches at 8 bases. The CDR3 consists of 17 residues. Per the germline V gene, CDR1 is SGHVS and CDR2 is FQNEAQ. Trimming removed 1 base from V and 0 bases from J; junction bases left unmatched: 4. The CDR3 loop is CASSLGPGGTNTGELFF. The CDR3 DNA follows: TGTGCCAGCAGCTTAGGTCCGGGGGGGACGAACACCGGGGAGCTGTTTTTT.

A few counts support this clonotype. The CDR3 is CASSLSGGVYEQYF. CDR3 bases: TGTGCCAGCAGTTTATCAGGAGGAGTCTACGAGCAGTACTTC. The chain uses TRBV27 and TRBJ2-7, with TRBD2 as a possible D gene (5 bases). This CDR3 is built from 14 residues. Germline lookup yields CDR1 MNHEY and CDR2 SMNVEV (reference sequence). Trimming stripped 0 bases from V and 3 bases from J, with 9 bases between.

The rearrangement uses TRBV27 and TRBJ2-7, with TRBD2 matching 11 bases. CDR3 length: 14 amino acids. Per the germline V gene, CDR1 is MNHEY and CDR2 is SMNVEV (reference sequence). The junction had 3 bases not matched to a gene; V was cut back by 8 bases and J by 0 bases. In DNA, the CDR3 is TGTGCCAGCCAGGGACTAGCGGACTCCTACGAGCAGTACTTC. Encoded protein: CASQGLADSYEQYF.

This chain connects TRBV6-6 to TRBJ1-1; TRBD1 might be the D (6 bases). The CDR3 consists of 14 residues. V dropped 0 bases and J dropped 11 bases, with 16 bases sitting between them. Germline V lookup: CDR1 MNHNY, CDR2 SVGAGI (reference sequence). CDR3 sequence reads: CASSYSRWGGWAFF. CDR3 coding DNA: TGTGCCAGCAGTTACTCCAGATGGGGGGGCTGGGCTTTCTTT.

The chain recombines TRBV7-9 with TRBJ1-5; D is unclear. Trimming cost V 5 bases and J 4 bases, with 6 bases left between them. Germline lookup yields CDR1 SEHNR and CDR2 FQNEAQ (reference sequence). The CDR3 covers 12 residues. The CDR3 DNA follows: TGTGCCAGCAGCCGGGGAAATCAGCCCCAGCATTTT. This codes for CASSRGNQPQHF. The full variable domain, with the rest looked up from reference TRBV7-9 and TRBJ1-5, is DTGVSQNPRHKITKRGQNVTFRCDPISEHNRLYWYRQTLGQGPEFLTYFQNEAQLEKSRLLSDRFSAERPKGSFSTLEIQRTEQGDSAMYLCASSRGNQPQHFGDGTRLSIL.

This rearrangement joins TRBV20-1 to TRBJ2-1; TRBD1 aligns across 7 bases. The CDR3 spans 15 residues. Trimming at V came to 3 bases and at J to 0 bases, leaving 5 bases not matched to a gene. The germline CDR1 and CDR2 sequences are DFQATT and SNEGSKA (reference sequence). CDR3 loop: CSASGDRHSYNEQFF. CDR3 nucleotide sequence: TGCAGTGCTAGTGGGGACAGACACTCCTACAATGAGCAGTTCTTC.